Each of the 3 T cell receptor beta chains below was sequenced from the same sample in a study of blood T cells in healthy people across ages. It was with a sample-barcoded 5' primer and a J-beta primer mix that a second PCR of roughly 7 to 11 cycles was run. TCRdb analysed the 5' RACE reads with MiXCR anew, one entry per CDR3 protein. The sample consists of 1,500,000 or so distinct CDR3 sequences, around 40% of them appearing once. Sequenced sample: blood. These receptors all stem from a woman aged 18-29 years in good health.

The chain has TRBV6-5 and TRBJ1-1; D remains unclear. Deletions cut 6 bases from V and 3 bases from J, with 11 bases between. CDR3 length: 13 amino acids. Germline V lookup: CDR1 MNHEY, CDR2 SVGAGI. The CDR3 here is CASRWIQDTEAFF. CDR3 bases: TGTGCCAGCAGGTGGATTCAGGACACTGAAGCTTTCTTT.

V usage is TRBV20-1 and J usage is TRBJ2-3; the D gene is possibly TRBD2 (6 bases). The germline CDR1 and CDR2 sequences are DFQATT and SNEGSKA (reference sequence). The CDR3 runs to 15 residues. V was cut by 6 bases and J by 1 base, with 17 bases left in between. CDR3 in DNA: TGCAGTGCCGCCAAAGGGACTCTCCGCACAGATACGCAGTATTTT. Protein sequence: CSAAKGTLRTDTQYF.

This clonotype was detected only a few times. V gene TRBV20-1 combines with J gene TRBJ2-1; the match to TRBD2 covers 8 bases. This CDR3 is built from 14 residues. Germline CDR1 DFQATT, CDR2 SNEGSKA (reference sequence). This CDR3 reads CTAQGAGVGNEQFF. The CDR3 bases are TGCACCGCCCAGGGAGCGGGAGTTGGCAATGAGCAGTTCTTC.